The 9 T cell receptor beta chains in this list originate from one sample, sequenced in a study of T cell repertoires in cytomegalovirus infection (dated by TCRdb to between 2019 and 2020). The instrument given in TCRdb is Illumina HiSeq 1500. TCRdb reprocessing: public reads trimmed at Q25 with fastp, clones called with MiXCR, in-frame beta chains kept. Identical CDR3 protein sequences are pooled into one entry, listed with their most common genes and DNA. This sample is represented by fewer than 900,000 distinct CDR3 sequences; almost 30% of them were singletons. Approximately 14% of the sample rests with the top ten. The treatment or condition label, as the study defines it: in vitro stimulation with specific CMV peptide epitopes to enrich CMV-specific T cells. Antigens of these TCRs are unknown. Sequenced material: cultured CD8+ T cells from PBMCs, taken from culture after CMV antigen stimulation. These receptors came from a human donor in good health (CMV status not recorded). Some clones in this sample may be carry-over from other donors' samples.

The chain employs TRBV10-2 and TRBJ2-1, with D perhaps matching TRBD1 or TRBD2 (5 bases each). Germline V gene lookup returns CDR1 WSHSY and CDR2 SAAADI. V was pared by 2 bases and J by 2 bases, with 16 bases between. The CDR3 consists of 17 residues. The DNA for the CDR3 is TGCGCCAGCAGTGAGCCCAAGGCTGGGGGTCCCTACAATGAGCAGTTCTTC. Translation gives CASSEPKAGGPYNEQFF.

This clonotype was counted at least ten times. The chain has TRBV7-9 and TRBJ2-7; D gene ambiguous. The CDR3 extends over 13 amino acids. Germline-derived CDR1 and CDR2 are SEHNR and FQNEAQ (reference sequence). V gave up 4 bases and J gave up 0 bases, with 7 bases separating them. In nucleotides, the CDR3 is TGTGCCAGCAGCTCGGACCTCTCCTACGAGCAGTACTTC. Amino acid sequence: CASSSDLSYEQYF.

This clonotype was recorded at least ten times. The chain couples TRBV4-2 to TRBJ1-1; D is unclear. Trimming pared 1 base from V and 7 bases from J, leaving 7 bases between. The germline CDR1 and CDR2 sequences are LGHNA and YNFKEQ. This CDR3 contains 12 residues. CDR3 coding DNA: TGTGCCAGCAGCCAAGGGGGTAGTGAAGCTTTCTTT. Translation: CASSQGGSEAFF.

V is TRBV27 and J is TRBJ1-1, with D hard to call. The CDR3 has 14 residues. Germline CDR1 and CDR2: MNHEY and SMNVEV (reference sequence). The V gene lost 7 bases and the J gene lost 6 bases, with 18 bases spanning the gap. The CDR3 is CASISLNTDAEAFF. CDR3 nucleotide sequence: TGTGCCAGCATCTCCCTGAACACCGATGCTGAAGCTTTCTTT.

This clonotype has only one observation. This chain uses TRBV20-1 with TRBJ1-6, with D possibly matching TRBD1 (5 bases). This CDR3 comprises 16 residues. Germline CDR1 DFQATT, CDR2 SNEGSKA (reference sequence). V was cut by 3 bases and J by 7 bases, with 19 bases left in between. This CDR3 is CSARDRRGTRNSPLHF. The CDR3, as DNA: TGCAGTGCTAGGGACCGTAGGGGTACGAGGAATTCACCCCTCCACTTT.

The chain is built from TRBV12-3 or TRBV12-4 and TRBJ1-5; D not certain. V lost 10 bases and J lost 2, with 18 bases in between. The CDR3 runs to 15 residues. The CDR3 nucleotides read TGTGCCACCTCGGACGGGCTGGCAGGCAATCAGCCCCAGCATTTT. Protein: CATSDGLAGNQPQHF.

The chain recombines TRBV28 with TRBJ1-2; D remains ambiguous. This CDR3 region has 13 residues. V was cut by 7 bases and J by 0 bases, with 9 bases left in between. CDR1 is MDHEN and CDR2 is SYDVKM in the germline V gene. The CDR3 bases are TGTGCCAGCACAACAGAAACTAACTATGGCTACACCTTC. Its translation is CASTTETNYGYTF.

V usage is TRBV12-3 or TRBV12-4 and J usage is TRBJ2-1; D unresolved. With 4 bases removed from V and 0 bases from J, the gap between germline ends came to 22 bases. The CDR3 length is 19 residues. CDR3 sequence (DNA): TGTGCCAGCAGTTCCCTCCAGCCCGGAATGAGGAGCTCCTACAATGAGCAGTTCTTC. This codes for CASSSLQPGMRSSYNEQFF.

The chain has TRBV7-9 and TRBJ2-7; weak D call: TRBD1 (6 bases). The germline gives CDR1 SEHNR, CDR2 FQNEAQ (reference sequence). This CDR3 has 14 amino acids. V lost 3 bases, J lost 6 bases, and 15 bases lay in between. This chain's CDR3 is CASSLDSRAAEQYF. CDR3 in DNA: TGTGCCAGCAGCTTGGACAGCCGGGCCGCCGAGCAGTACTTC. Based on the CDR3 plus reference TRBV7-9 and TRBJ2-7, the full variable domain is DTGVSQNPRHKITKRGQNVTFRCDPISEHNRLYWYRQTLGQGPEFLTYFQNEAQLEKSRLLSDRFSAERPKGSFSTLEIQRTEQGDSAMYLCASSLDSRAAEQYFGPGTRLTVT.